These 28 T cell receptor beta chains were sequenced from one sample in a study of regulatory T cells in long-lasting Graves disease. HTBI primers from iRepertoire and Arm-PCR of CDR3 regions yielded the TCR beta libraries. Using its own MiXCR run on the multiplex PCR reads, TCRdb lists one record per CDR3 protein. Of approximately 480,000 distinct CDR3 sequences listed, about a sixth are singletons. Time point here: newly diagnosed GD, antithyroid drugs for less than 3 months. PBMC RNA was the source of the TCR library. This sample was shared with a second study, whose subject was T cells in Graves' hyperthyroidism and ophthalmopathy.

This material consisted of peripheral blood mononuclear cells (PBMCs), taken at new diagnosis, from a patient treated with antithyroid drugs. These receptors were taken from a man aged 40-55 years with Graves disease.

The chain employs TRBV27 and TRBJ1-6; 7 bases match TRBD1. Germline-derived CDR1 and CDR2 are MNHEY and SMNVEV (reference sequence). V lost 2 bases, J lost 4 bases, and 11 bases stayed unmatched. The length of the CDR3 is 18 residues. CDR3 region: CASSLKKAGTVYNSPLHF. The CDR3 nucleotides are TGTGCCAGCAGTTTAAAAAAGGCCGGGACAGTTTATAATTCACCCCTCCACTTT.

V usage is TRBV24-1 and J usage is TRBJ1-2; a possible D gene is TRBD1 (6 bases). The CDR3 runs 14 residues. With 6 bases removed from V and 2 bases from J, the gap between germline ends came to 12 bases. Germline values: CDR1 KGHDR, CDR2 SFDVKD. Here the CDR3 reads CATSRAGANYGYTF. In DNA, the CDR3 is TGTGCCACCAGTCGGGCAGGGGCCAACTATGGCTACACCTTC.

In its sample, this clonotype was seen a few times. The chain carries TRBV9 and TRBJ2-5; 9 bases are shared with TRBD1. Germline trimming cut 0 bases from V and 3 bases from J; bases unmatched to any gene: 6. Germline-derived CDR1 and CDR2 are SGDLS and YYNGEE. The CDR3 is made up of 16 amino acids. As DNA, the CDR3 is TGTGCCAGCAGCGTAGGGGACAGGGAGGTCGAAGAGACCCAGTACTTC. This sequence encodes CASSVGDREVEETQYF. Full variable domain (outside the CDR3, taken from reference TRBV9 and TRBJ2-5): DSGVTQTPKHLITATGQRVTLRCSPRSGDLSVYWYQQSLDQGLQFLIQYYNGEERAKGNILERFSAQQFPDLHSELNLSSLELGDSALYFCASSVGDREVEETQYFGPGTRLLVL.

This clonotype was counted many times. The rearrangement uses TRBV6-2 or TRBV6-3 and TRBJ2-7; D gene unclear. V dropped 6 bases and J dropped 7 bases, with 13 bases sitting between them. The CDR3 sequence is 12 residues long. The germline V gene has CDR1 MNHEY and CDR2 SVGEGT. The CDR3 DNA is TGTGCCAGCAGCCGGGCCGCTGGGGAGCAGTACTTC. This encodes CASSRAAGEQYF.

The genes are TRBV7-9 and TRBJ2-5; D is unresolved. Trimming removed 3 bases at V and 5 bases at J, with 13 bases between. Germline V gene sequence: CDR1 SEHNR, CDR2 FQNEAQ (reference sequence). The length of the CDR3 is 14 residues. CDR3: CASSFEMGIETQYF. CDR3 coding DNA: TGTGCCAGCAGCTTCGAGATGGGGATCGAGACCCAGTACTTC.

This clonotype was observed many times. V is TRBV28 and J is TRBJ2-2; D is unresolved. The V and J ends lost 5 bases and 4 bases respectively, with 5 bases between them. The CDR3 covers 12 residues. Germline-derived CDR1 and CDR2 are MDHEN and SYDVKM. CDR3 loop: CASSGRTGELFF. CDR3 nucleotide sequence: TGTGCCAGCAGTGGGCGCACCGGGGAGCTGTTTTTT.

Ten or more counts support this clonotype. One end of the junction fails to match germline, which may point to a read error. The chain is built from TRBV4-1 and TRBJ1-1; D is perhaps TRBD1 (6 bases). This CDR3 is built from 14 residues. Germline V CDR1 and CDR2: MGHRA, YSYEKL. As DNA, the CDR3 is TGTGCCAGCAGCCAAGTGACAGGGAACACTGAAGCTTTCTTT. Translated: CASSQVTGNTEAFF.

Concerning this clonotype itself: A much larger clone sits a single nucleotide away, making a read error possible. The chain joins TRBV5-1 to TRBJ2-3; D gene ambiguous. The closer fit of TRBJ2-1 to the DNA end suggests the J call may be wrong. This CDR3 is built from 12 residues. CDR1 is SGHRS and CDR2 is YFSETQ in the germline V gene. CDR3: CASSSPGSEQFF. DNA of the CDR3: TGCGCCAGCAGCTCCCCGGGTAGTGAGCAGTTCTTC.

This clonotype occurred many times. The chain uses TRBV30 and TRBJ2-5; D is undetermined. The germline V gene encodes CDR1 GTSNPN and CDR2 SVGIG (reference sequence). The CDR3 is 14 amino acids. Deletions cut 2 bases from V and 1 base from J, with 11 bases between. The CDR3 DNA reads TGTGCCTGGAGTCCCCTCGGCGTCCAAGAGACCCAGTACTTC. Translated, it gives CAWSPLGVQETQYF.

The chain is built from TRBV19 and TRBJ2-2, with TRBD2 matching over 14 bases. Germline CDR1 and CDR2: LNHDA and SQIVND (reference sequence). The length of the CDR3 is 16 residues. J gave up 4 bases and V 8 bases, and 6 bases lay outside the gene matches. As DNA, the CDR3 is TGTGCCAGTCGACTAGCGGGAGGGCCGAGCACCGGGGAGCTGTTTTTT. It yields the protein CASRLAGGPSTGELFF.

Many counts were recorded for this clonotype. This chain connects TRBV5-1 to TRBJ2-1; D gene unclear. This CDR3 region has 13 residues. V was shortened by 2 bases and J by 7 bases, with 10 bases between the two germline ends. The germline CDR1 and CDR2 sequences are SGHRS and YFSETQ. The DNA of the CDR3 is TGCGCCAGCAGCTTAGGCACTCGTAATGAGCAGTTCTTC. Its translation is CASSLGTRNEQFF.

This clonotype was found many times. The chain combines TRBV10-3 with TRBJ1-1, with D uncertain. Germline lookup yields CDR1 ENHRY and CDR2 SYGVKD. The CDR3 extends over 13 amino acids. V dropped 6 bases and J dropped 1 base, with 9 bases sitting between them. Here the CDR3 DNA reads TGTGCCATCAGCATAAAGACGAACACTGAAGCTTTCTTT. Its translation is CAISIKTNTEAFF.

The chain combines TRBV24-1 with TRBJ1-4; 8 bases line up with TRBD1. Germline CDR1 reads KGHDR; CDR2 reads SFDVKD. The CDR3 length is 16 residues. V was pared by 4 bases and J by 12 bases, with 15 bases of the junction left unmatched. CDR3 in DNA: TGTGCCACCAGTGACCCCCGGGCGGGACAGGTTGAGGAACTGTTTTTT. Its translation is CATSDPRAGQVEELFF.

This clonotype was seen only a few times. This chain joins TRBV19 and TRBJ2-2; no definite D call. Germline V lookup: CDR1 LNHDA, CDR2 SQIVND (reference sequence). With 7 bases removed from V and 3 bases from J, the gap between germline ends came to 9 bases. This CDR3 comprises 13 residues. The CDR3 DNA reads as TGTGCCAGTACTAGGAGTTACACCGGGGAGCTGTTTTTT. It encodes CASTRSYTGELFF.

This clonotype came up a few times. The V and J genes are TRBV15 and TRBJ2-2; the D gene is possibly TRBD1 (5 bases). V lost 0 bases, J lost 7 bases, and 9 bases lay in between. In germline, CDR1 is LNHNV, CDR2 YYDKDF (reference sequence). The CDR3 extends over 14 amino acids. The CDR3 protein is CATSRERGGGELFF. The CDR3 bases are TGTGCCACCAGCAGAGAAAGGGGTGGCGGGGAGCTGTTTTTT. The full variable domain, with the rest looked up from reference TRBV15 and TRBJ2-2, is DAMVIQNPRYQVTQFGKPVTLSCSQTLNHNVMYWYQQKSSQAPKLLFHYYDKDFNNEADTPDNFQSRRPNTSFCFLDIRSPGLGDTAMYLCATSRERGGGELFFGEGSRLTVL.

In its sample, this clonotype was seen many times. CDR3 bases: TGTGCCAGCAGCTTAGGCAGAAATCTCGGCTACACCTTC. Amino acid sequence: CASSLGRNLGYTF. V is TRBV11-2 and J is TRBJ1-2; D unresolved. From germline, CDR1 is SGHAT and CDR2 FQNNGV. Deletions cut 1 base from V and 8 bases from J, with 11 bases between. CDR3 size: 13 residues.

The V and J genes are TRBV9 and TRBJ1-2, with a tentative D call TRBD1 (5 bases). The CDR3 contains 14 residues. The V end was cut by 3 bases, the J end by 3 bases, with 12 bases between. Germline loops: CDR1 SGDLS, CDR2 YYNGEE. The CDR3 spells CASSAGGFDYGYTF. The CDR3 DNA follows: TGTGCCAGCAGCGCGGGGGGTTTTGACTATGGCTACACCTTC.

This clonotype came up a few times. The gene calls are TRBV29-1 and TRBJ2-5, with D possibly TRBD1 on 6 matching bases. The V gene lost 6 bases and the J gene lost 2 bases, with 16 bases spanning the gap. The germline CDR1 and CDR2 sequences are SQVTM and ANQGSEA. The CDR3 sequence is 14 residues long. CDR3: CSVRGAVGQETQYF. CDR3 nucleotide sequence: TGCAGCGTCAGGGGAGCGGTCGGGCAAGAGACCCAGTACTTC.

In its sample, this clonotype was seen many times. The rearrangement uses TRBV5-1 and TRBJ2-7, with TRBD2 matching over 11 bases. CDR1 SGHRS and CDR2 YFSETQ come from the germline V gene. The CDR3 sequence is 14 residues long. With 2 bases clipped from V and 5 bases from J, the junction kept 3 bases outside the gene matches. The CDR3 bases are TGCGCCAGCAGCTTAGCTAGCGGGAGGAACGAGCAGTACTTC. Its translation is CASSLASGRNEQYF.

This clonotype was seen ten or more times. The chain carries TRBV5-5 and TRBJ1-2; D gene ambiguous. CDR1 SGHKS and CDR2 YYEKEE come from the germline V gene (reference sequence). The CDR3 is 17 amino acids. Trimming removed 0 bases from V and 0 bases from J, with 15 bases in between. The CDR3 DNA reads as TGTGCCAGCAGCTTGGGAGGGCGCGGCAGTTCTAACTATGGCTACACCTTC. As protein: CASSLGGRGSSNYGYTF.

This clonotype occurred a few times. The V and J genes are TRBV6-2 or TRBV6-3 and TRBJ2-7, with a tentative D call TRBD1 (5 bases). Germline V gives CDR1 MNHEY, CDR2 SVGEGT. This CDR3 spans 13 amino acids. Trimming removed 5 bases at V and 5 bases at J, with 13 bases between. The CDR3 region is CASSPTRVHEQYF. CDR3 DNA sequence: TGTGCCAGCAGTCCGACCAGGGTTCACGAGCAGTACTTC.

V and J are TRBV9 and TRBJ2-2; 7 bases match TRBD1. With 2 bases clipped from V and 3 bases from J, the junction kept 4 bases outside the gene matches. The V gene's germline CDR1 is SGDLS and CDR2 YYNGEE. The CDR3 runs to 15 residues. The CDR3 nucleotides read TGTGCCAGCAGCGTTGAACAGGGGTACACCGGGGAGCTGTTTTTT. Its protein product is CASSVEQGYTGELFF.

There are many counts of this clonotype. V and J are TRBV11-2 and TRBJ2-1, with D possibly TRBD1 on 6 matching bases. CDR3 length: 14 amino acids. Germline V gene lookup returns CDR1 SGHAT and CDR2 FQNNGV. V lost 6 bases and J 4 bases, leaving 13 bases between the germline ends. The CDR3 region has the DNA TGTGCCAGCAGGAGACCCGGACAGTACAATGAGCAGTTCTTC. Amino acid sequence: CASRRPGQYNEQFF. Based on the CDR3 plus reference TRBV11-2 and TRBJ2-1, the full variable domain is EAGVAQSPRYKIIEKRQSVAFWCNPISGHATLYWYQQILGQGPKLLIQFQNNGVVDDSQLPKDRFSAERLKGVDSTLKIQPAKLEDSAVYLCASRRPGQYNEQFFGPGTRLTVL.

This clonotype was detected ten times or more. The gene calls are TRBV20-1 and TRBJ2-1, with D perhaps matching TRBD1 or TRBD2 (5 bases each). Trimming took 6 bases from V and 6 from J, leaving 15 bases between them. This CDR3 is built from 13 residues. The V gene's germline CDR1 is DFQATT and CDR2 SNEGSKA (reference sequence). The chain's CDR3 is CSAPQGGSNEQFF. The DNA of the CDR3 is TGCAGTGCCCCTCAGGGCGGGTCCAATGAGCAGTTCTTC.

This clonotype showed up many times. The V gene is TRBV28, the J gene TRBJ2-3, with D unclear. CDR1 MDHEN and CDR2 SYDVKM come from the germline V gene. Trimming removed 4 bases at V and 6 bases at J, with 11 bases between. The CDR3 totals 13 residues. The CDR3 spells CASSSSESDTQYF. DNA of the CDR3: TGTGCCAGCAGTTCCTCAGAGAGCGATACGCAGTATTTT.

The sample holds a few counts of this clonotype. The V call is TRBV7-9, the J call TRBJ2-5; D gene unclear. The germline V and J ends were trimmed by 5 bases and 2 bases, with 18 bases remaining between them. The CDR3 has 16 amino acids. Looked up from germline, CDR1 is SEHNR and CDR2 is FQNEAQ (reference sequence). CDR3 in amino acids: CASSHIIFGSQETQYF. CDR3 coding DNA: TGTGCCAGCAGCCACATCATTTTCGGATCTCAAGAGACCCAGTACTTC. Supplemented by reference TRBV7-9 and TRBJ2-5, the full variable domain reads DTGVSQNPRHKITKRGQNVTFRCDPISEHNRLYWYRQTLGQGPEFLTYFQNEAQLEKSRLLSDRFSAERPKGSFSTLEIQRTEQGDSAMYLCASSHIIFGSQETQYFGPGTRLLVL.

This clonotype was picked up many times. The chain joins TRBV12-3 or TRBV12-4 to TRBJ2-1; D is tentatively TRBD1 or TRBD2 (6 bases each). The V end lost 5 bases, the J end lost 8 bases, and 22 bases lay between the germline ends. CDR3 length: 16 residues. The CDR3 bases are TGTGCCAGCAGTCCCCAAGGGGGGACTTGGGGCGATGAGCAGTTCTTC. This sequence encodes CASSPQGGTWGDEQFF.

This clonotype was counted ten times or more. J is TRBJ1-4 and V is TRBV2; D gene unclear. V was pared by 5 bases and J by 0 bases, with 10 bases between. CDR1 is SNHLY and CDR2 is FYNNEI in the germline V gene. The CDR3 runs 15 residues. In DNA, the CDR3 is TGTGCCAGCAGTTTGTCCAGATCAACTAATGAAAAACTGTTTTTT. It translates to CASSLSRSTNEKLFF. Complete variable domain (other parts from reference TRBV2 and TRBJ1-4): EPEVTQTPSHQVTQMGQEVILRCVPISNHLYFYWYRQILGQKVEFLVSFYNNEISEKSEIFDDQFSVERPDGSNFTLKIRSTKLEDSAMYFCASSLSRSTNEKLFFGSGTQLSVL.